This section outlines one T cell receptor (beta chain) sequence together with its context. Its antigen is as yet unknown. This record comes from a study of Ad26.COV2.S vaccination and SARS-CoV-2 variants. Study observations and caveats: Marked by substantial breadth, spike-specific CD8+ and CD4+ T cell responses were reportedly seen after vaccination.

This sample's treatment: around 19 received Ad26.COV2.S at low or high dose, single or two shots; several received placebo; per-sample allocation not given. Collection of the samples took place on day 63 after the first injection of vaccine or placebo. In Boston, an adult donor aged 18-55 years took part. TCRdb's table, derived via immunoSEQ multiplex PCR, lists solely in-frame clones and lacks some. The table lists about 500,000 clones, about nine tenths of them singletons. The specimen was peripheral blood, collected in a trial of Ad26.COV2.S vaccine versus placebo. This TCR came from a person aged 18 to 59 who received the Ad26.COV2.S COVID-19 vaccine or a placebo.

CDR3 sequence: CASSFAEEQFF. The DNA of the CDR3 is TGTGCCAGCAGCTTTGCCGAAGAGCAGTTCTTC. The V gene is TRBV7-2, the J gene TRBJ2-1; D uncertain. Trimming stripped 3 bases from V and 10 bases from J, with 7 bases between. In germline, CDR1 is SGHTA, CDR2 FQGNSA. The CDR3 has 11 residues.